The clone carrying this T cell receptor (beta chain) was picked up a small number of times. CDR3 length: 15 amino acids. Trimming stripped 0 bases from V and 2 bases from J, with 11 bases between. In germline, CDR1 is LGHNT, CDR2 FRNRAP. The source of the sample is a study of beta chain features in type 1 diabetes. Reverse transcribing all isolated RNA meant expressed TCRB transcripts were sequenced. Assay used: immunoSEQ multiplex PCR; TCRdb lists only in-frame clones, some missing. Here the sample spans around 500,000 clones, 11% being singletons. Sequencing used naive CD4+ T cells from blood. The receptor's source is a woman aged 18-29 years in good health. The chain couples TRBV12-5 to TRBJ2-7; D gene ambiguous. The CDR3 bases are TGTGCTAGTGGTTTGGTAGTGGCAGCCCCCTACGAGCAGTACTTC. Translating gives CASGLVVAAPYEQYF. The whole variable domain, remainder taken from reference TRBV12-5 and TRBJ2-7, is DARVTQTPRHKVTEMGQEVTMRCQPILGHNTVFWYRQTMMQGLELLAYFRNRAPLDDSGMPKDRFSAEMPDATLATLKIQPSEPRDSAVYFCASGLVVAAPYEQYFGPGTRLTVT.